This entry describes one T cell receptor beta chain. The germline V and J ends were trimmed by 2 bases and 6 bases, with 14 bases remaining between them. The CDR3 runs to 15 residues. The germline V gene encodes CDR1 SGHTA and CDR2 FQGNSA. This sample was included in a study of memory CD4+ T cells and cytomegalovirus serostatus. The sort gate was single viable CD3+CD4+CD8-CD45RO+ cells for memory CD4+ T cells. In the source study's methods: Out-of-frame sequences were removed, leaving a few million distinct TCRbeta sequences. Sequenced by immunoSEQ multiplex PCR; TCRdb stores in-frame clones only, minus some. V, J and clone size are taken as reported in that table, and D and trimming were inferred from the DNA itself. The table shows 40,000 to 55,000 clones, with approximately 82% occurring only once.

This TCR was sampled from an adult in good health and CMV-seronegative. This sequence joins TRBV7-2 and TRBJ1-5; perhaps TRBD1 as D (5 bases). Sample: memory CD4+ T cells from blood. The CDR3 is CASSLFDSRAQPQHF. The CDR3 DNA is TGTGCCAGCAGCTTATTCGATAGCAGGGCTCAGCCCCAGCATTTT.